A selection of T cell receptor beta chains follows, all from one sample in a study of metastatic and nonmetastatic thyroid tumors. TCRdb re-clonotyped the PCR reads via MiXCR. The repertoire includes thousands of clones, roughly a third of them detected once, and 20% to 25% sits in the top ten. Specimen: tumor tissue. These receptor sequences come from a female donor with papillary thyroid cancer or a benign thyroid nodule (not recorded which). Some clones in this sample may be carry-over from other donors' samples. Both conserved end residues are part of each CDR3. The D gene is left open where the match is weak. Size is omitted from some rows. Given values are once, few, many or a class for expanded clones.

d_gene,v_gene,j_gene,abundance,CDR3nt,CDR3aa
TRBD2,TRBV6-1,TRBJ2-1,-,TGTGCCAGCAGTCGAACCCAGCGGGGAAATGAGCAGTTCTTC,CASSRTQRGNEQFF
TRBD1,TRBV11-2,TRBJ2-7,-,TGTGTCAGCAGCTTATTTGCCGGGACAGGGGGGCGCGAGCAGTACTTC,CVSSLFAGTGGREQYF
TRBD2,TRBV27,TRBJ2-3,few,TGTGCCAGCAGTACTAGCGGGAGGGGGGCAGATACGCAGTATTTT,CASSTSGRGADTQYF
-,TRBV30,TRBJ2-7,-,TGTGCCTGGAGTGGGGACGGGTTACGCGAGCAGTACTTC,CAWSGDGLREQYF
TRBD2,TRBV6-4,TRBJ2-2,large,TGTGCCAGCAGTATTTTAGCGGGGACCAACACCGGGGAGCTGTTTTTT,CASSILAGTNTGELFF
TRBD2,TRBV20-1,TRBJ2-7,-,TGCAGTGCTAGAGCGGGAGGGCCGTGGGAGCAGTACTTC,CSARAGGPWEQYF
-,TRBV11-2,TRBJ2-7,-,TGTGCCACAAAGAAACAGCCTTCGGGTTACGAGCAGTACTTC,CATKKQPSGYEQYF
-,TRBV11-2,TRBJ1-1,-,TGTGCCAGCAGCTTAGTAGGTACACCGAACACTGAAGCTTTCTTT,CASSLVGTPNTEAFF
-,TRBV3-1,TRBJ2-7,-,TGTGCCAGCCGGAGGGGACAAACCTACGAGCAGTACTTC,CASRRGQTYEQYF
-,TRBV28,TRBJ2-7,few,TGTGCCAGCAGTTTTTATGGGTCCGAGCAGTACTTC,CASSFYGSEQYF
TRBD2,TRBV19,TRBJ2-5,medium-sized,TGTGCCACCGGGACTAGCAAAGAGACCCAGTACTTC,CATGTSKETQYF
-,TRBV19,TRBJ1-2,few,TGTGCCAGTAGTATAGGCCGGGCTTACTATGGCTACACCTTC,CASSIGRAYYGYTF
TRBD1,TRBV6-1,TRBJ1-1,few,TGTGCCAGCAGCCCACAGGGGGGGAACACTGAAGCTTTCTTT,CASSPQGGNTEAFF
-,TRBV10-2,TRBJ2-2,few,TGCGCCAGCAGTTGGGACCCTAGGAACACCGGGGAGCTGTTTTTT,CASSWDPRNTGELFF
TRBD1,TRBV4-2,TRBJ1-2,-,TGTGCCAGCAGCCAGATGGGACAGAACTATGGCTACACCTTC,CASSQMGQNYGYTF
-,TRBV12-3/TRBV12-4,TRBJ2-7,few,TGTGCCAGCACCATATCCGGGACACCTCCCTACGAGCAGTACTTC,CASTISGTPPYEQYF
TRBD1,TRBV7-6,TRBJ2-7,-,TGTGCCAGCAGCTTAGGGTCCTGGACAGGGAACTACGAGCAGTACTTC,CASSLGSWTGNYEQYF
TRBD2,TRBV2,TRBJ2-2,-,TGTGCCAGCAGTGGACTAGCGGGGTACACCGGGGAGCTGTTTTTT,CASSGLAGYTGELFF
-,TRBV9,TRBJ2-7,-,TGTGCCAGCAGCCCCCACGACGAGCAGTACTTC,CASSPHDEQYF
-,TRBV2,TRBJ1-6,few,TGTGCCAGCAGGGTTAACCATCCGGCCCGTTCGCCCCTCCACTTT,CASRVNHPARSPLHF
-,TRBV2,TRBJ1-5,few,TGTGCCAGCAGTGAAGGAGGGGCCGATCAGCCCCAGCATTTT,CASSEGGADQPQHF
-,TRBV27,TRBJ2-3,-,TGTGCCAGCACGGGACAAAACAGCACAGATACGCAGTATTTT,CASTGQNSTDTQYF
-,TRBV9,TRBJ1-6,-,TGTGCCAGCAGCGCTATAGGGAAATCACCCCTCCACTTT,CASSAIGKSPLHF
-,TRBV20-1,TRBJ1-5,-,TGCAGTGCTAGTTGGGGTATAAATCAGCCCCAGCATTTT,CSASWGINQPQHF
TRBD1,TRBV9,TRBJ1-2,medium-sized,TGTGCCAGCAGCCCAAAGACAGGGGTATATGGCTACACCTTC,CASSPKTGVYGYTF
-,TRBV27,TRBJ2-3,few,TGTGCCAGCAGCTTACGTGAGCGTGCAGATACGCAGTATTTT,CASSLRERADTQYF
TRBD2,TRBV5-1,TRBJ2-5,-,TGCGCCAGCAGCTTGGGACAGGTTGGGTGGTCCGGGACTAGCGGAGTCCAAGAGACCCAGTACTTC,CASSLGQVGWSGTSGVQETQYF
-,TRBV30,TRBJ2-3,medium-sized,TGTGCCTGGAGCCGAGACAGCACAGATACGCAGTATTTT,CAWSRDSTDTQYF
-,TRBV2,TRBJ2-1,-,TGTGCCAGCGGGGAAACTGGATACAATGAGCAGTTCTTC,CASGETGYNEQFF
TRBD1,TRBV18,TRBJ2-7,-,TGTGTCAGCTCACCCCGGGACAGAACCTACGAGCAGTACTTC,CVSSPRDRTYEQYF
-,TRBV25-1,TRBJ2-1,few,TGTGCCAGCAGTGACAATGCGAATGAGCAGTTCTTC,CASSDNANEQFF
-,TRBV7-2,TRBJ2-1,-,TGTGCCAGCAGCCCTGGAAGGGGAGGCTACAATGAGCAGTTCTTC,CASSPGRGGYNEQFF
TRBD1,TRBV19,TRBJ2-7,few,TGTGCCAGTAGTAGAACAGGGGGCTACGAGCAGTACTTC,CASSRTGGYEQYF
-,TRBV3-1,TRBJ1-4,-,TGTGCCAGCAGCCATGGAGACAGTCCAGGACATGAAAAACTGTTTTTT,CASSHGDSPGHEKLFF
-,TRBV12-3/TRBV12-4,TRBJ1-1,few,TGTGCCAGCAGTTTCAACGGGAACACTGAAGCTTTCTTT,CASSFNGNTEAFF
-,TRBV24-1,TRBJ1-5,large,TGTGCCACCAGTGGCTCGAGGGATAGCAATCAGCCCCAGCATTTT,CATSGSRDSNQPQHF
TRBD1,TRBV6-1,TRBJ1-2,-,TGTGCCAGCAACCTGGGACAGGGTCTCTATGGACACACCTTC,CASNLGQGLYGHTF
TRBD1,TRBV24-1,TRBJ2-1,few,TGTGCCACCCAGGGTCTTGCCAGTGGACAGGGGGTTGTATATGAGCAGTTCTTC,CATQGLASGQGVVYEQFF
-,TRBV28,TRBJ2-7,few,TGTGCCAGCGGCTGGGATTGGGAGCAGTACTTC,CASGWDWEQYF
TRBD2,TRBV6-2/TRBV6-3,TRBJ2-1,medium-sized,TGTGCCAGCAAGAAGGGAGCGGGGGGTGGGAATGAGCAGTTCTTC,CASKKGAGGGNEQFF
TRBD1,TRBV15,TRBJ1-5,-,TGTGCCACCAGCAGAGATGGTAAGGGGGCCCATCAGCCCCAGCATTTT,CATSRDGKGAHQPQHF
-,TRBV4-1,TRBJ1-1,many,TGCGCCAGCAGCCAAAGTTCGTCAGGGAACACTGAAGCTTTCTTT,CASSQSSSGNTEAFF
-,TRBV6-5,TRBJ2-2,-,TGTGCCAGCAGCTACTCGCTGAGGACGGCTAACACCGGGGAGCTGTTTTTT,CASSYSLRTANTGELFF
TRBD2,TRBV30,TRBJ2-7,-,TGTGCCTGGCGAGCGGGGCTCTCCTACGAGCAGTACTTC,CAWRAGLSYEQYF
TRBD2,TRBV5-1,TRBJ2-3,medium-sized,TGCGCCAGCAGCTTTCAACTAGCGGGGGGGCCGGGAGATACGCAGTATTTT,CASSFQLAGGPGDTQYF
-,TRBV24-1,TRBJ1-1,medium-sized,TGTGCCACCAGTGGGGCGGGGGGGTACGCTTTCTTT,CATSGAGGYAFF
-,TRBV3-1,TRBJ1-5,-,TGTGCCAGCAGCCTAGGGGGTTTCAATCAGCCCCAGCATTTT,CASSLGGFNQPQHF